This T cell receptor (beta chain) is from a study of T cells after yellow fever vaccination. TCRdb ran MiXCR on the 5' RACE reads and lists one entry per CDR3 protein. The sample has 300,000 or so distinct CDR3 sequences, approximately 8% seen once; the top ten hold approximately 15%. Germline V gene sequence: CDR1 MNHNS, CDR2 SASEGT. Trimming cost V 10 bases and J 6 bases; bases outside gene matches: 11. CDR3 length equals 14 residues. The source was PBMCs, collected approximately 47 days after the first yellow fever vaccination. The clonotype originates from a man aged 18 to 29 who received the YFV17D yellow fever vaccine. The genes are TRBV6-1 and TRBJ2-3; 9 nucleotides align to TRBD2. The CDR3, as DNA: TGTGCCATCGGTCTGCGGGGGGGCAAGGATACGCAGTATTTT. Translated: CAIGLRGGKDTQYF.